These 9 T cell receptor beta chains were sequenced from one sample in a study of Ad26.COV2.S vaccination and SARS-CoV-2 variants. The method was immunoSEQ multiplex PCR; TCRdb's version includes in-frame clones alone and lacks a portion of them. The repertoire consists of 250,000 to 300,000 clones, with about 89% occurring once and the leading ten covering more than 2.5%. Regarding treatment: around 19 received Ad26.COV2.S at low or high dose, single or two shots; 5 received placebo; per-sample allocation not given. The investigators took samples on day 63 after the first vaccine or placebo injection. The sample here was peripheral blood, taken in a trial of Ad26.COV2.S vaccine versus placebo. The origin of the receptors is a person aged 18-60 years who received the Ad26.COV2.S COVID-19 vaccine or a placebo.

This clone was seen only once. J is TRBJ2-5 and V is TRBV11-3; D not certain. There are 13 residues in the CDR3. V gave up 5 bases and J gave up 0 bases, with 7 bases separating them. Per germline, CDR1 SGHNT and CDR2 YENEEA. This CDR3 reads CASSPAYQETQYF. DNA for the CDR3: TGTGCCAGCAGCCCCGCGTACCAAGAGACCCAGTACTTC.

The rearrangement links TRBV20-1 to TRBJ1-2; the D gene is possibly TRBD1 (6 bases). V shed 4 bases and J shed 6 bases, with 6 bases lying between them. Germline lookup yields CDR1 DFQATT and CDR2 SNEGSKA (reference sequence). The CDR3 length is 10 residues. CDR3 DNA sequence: TGCAGTGCTAACAGGGATGGCTACACCTTC. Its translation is CSANRDGYTF.

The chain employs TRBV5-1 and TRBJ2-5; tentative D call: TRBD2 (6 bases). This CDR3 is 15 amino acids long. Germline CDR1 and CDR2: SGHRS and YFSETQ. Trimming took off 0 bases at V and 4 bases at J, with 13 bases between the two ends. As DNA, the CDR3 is TGCGCCAGCAGCTTGGCCCCACGGGGGTCAGAGACCCAGTACTTC. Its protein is CASSLAPRGSETQYF.

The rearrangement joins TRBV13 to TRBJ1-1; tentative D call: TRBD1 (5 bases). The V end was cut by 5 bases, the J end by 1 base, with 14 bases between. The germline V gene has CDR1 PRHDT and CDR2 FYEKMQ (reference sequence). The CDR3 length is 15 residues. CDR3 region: CASSVGTPRNTEAFF. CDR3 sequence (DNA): TGTGCCAGCAGCGTCGGGACTCCTAGGAACACTGAAGCTTTCTTT.

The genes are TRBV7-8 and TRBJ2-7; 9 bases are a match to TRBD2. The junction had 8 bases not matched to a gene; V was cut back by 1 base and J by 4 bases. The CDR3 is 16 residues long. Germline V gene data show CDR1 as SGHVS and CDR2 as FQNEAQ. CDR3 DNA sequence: TGTGCCAGCAGCTTAGGAGGCCTAGCGGGACTTTACGAGCAGTACTTC. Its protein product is CASSLGGLAGLYEQYF.

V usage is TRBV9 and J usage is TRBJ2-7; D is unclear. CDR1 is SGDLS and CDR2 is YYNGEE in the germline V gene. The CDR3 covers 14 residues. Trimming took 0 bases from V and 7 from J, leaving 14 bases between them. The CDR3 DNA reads TGTGCCAGCAGCGTAGGTGACTCTCAAAGGGAGCAGTACTTC. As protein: CASSVGDSQREQYF.

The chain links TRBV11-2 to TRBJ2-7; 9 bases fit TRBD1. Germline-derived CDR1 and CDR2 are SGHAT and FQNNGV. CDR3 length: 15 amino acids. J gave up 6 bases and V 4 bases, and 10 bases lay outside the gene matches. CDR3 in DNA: TGTGCCAGCAGCTCAAGGCCCGGGACAGGGATCGAGCAGTACTTC. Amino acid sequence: CASSSRPGTGIEQYF. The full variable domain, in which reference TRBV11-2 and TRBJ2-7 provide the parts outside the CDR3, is EAGVAQSPRYKIIEKRQSVAFWCNPISGHATLYWYQQILGQGPKLLIQFQNNGVVDDSQLPKDRFSAERLKGVDSTLKIQPAKLEDSAVYLCASSSRPGTGIEQYFGPGTRLTVT.

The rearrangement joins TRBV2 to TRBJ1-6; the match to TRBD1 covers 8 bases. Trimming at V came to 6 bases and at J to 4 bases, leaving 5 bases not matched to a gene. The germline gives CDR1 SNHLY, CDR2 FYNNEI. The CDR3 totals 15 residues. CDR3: CASREDRAYNSPLHF. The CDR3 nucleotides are TGTGCCAGCAGAGAGGACAGGGCTTATAATTCACCCCTCCACTTT.

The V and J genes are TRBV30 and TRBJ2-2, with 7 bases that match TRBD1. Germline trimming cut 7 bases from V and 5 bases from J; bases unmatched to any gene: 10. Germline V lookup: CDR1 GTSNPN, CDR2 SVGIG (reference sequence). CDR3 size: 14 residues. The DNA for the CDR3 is TGTGCCTCGAGGGCGACAGGGAAGACCGGGGAGCTGTTTTTT. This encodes CASRATGKTGELFF.